Listed here is a single TCR beta chain. Its target is not known. The V gene lost 3 bases and the J gene lost 6 bases, with 15 bases spanning the gap. Per germline, CDR1 KGHSH and CDR2 LQKENI. The CDR3 is made up of 15 amino acids. This record comes from a study of shared clonotypes between healthy human individuals. The split of CD4+ cells yielded CD45RA+ naive and CD45RA-negative memory subsets. The study's findings and limits: It was anticipated that sequencing depth would influence how many clonotypes donors shared. The sole specimen, blood, was sampled, and tissue repertoires likely differ. When compared with the clonotypes that were shared by all four sorted-subset donors, the non-shared clonotypes turned out to have lower generation probabilities.

Clones were sequenced by immunoSEQ multiplex PCR, and TCRdb holds only the in-frame ones, with some missing. The table includes some 500,000 clones, almost 97% detected once. The sample was naive CD4+ T cells sorted from blood. Subset of the sample: CD45RA+ positively selected. This receptor was taken from a woman under 40 in good health. The chain carries TRBV18 and TRBJ1-5; possible D gene TRBD1, 6 bases. This CDR3 reads CASSPPGAVVQPQHF. CDR3 coding DNA: TGTGCCAGCTCACCGCCGGGGGCCGTGGTTCAGCCCCAGCATTTT.